One and the same sample provided the 2 T cell receptor beta chains below, sequenced in a study of CD8+ T cells in alopecia areata. It was for about 5 patients that CD4+ cells were sorted into CD25+CD127- cells. Following RNA extraction, reverse transcription yielded cDNA that acted as the sequencing template. Clones were sequenced by immunoSEQ multiplex PCR, and TCRdb holds only the in-frame ones, with some missing. The top ten hold around 1.7% of the sample, which has 30,000 to 40,000 clones, roughly 53% seen once. The source material was CD4+ Tregs sorted from blood. These receptors all stem from a human donor with alopecia areata.

V is TRBV6-6 and J is TRBJ2-1, with D tentatively TRBD1 or TRBD2 (5 bases each). This CDR3 is built from 15 residues. Germline V gene lookup returns CDR1 MNHNY and CDR2 SVGAGI (reference sequence). V shed 2 bases and J shed 5 bases, with 13 bases lying between them. CDR3 loop: CASSYPGMGDNEQFF. The CDR3 nucleotides read TGTGCCAGCAGTTACCCAGGGATGGGGGACAATGAGCAGTTCTTC.

A few counts support this clone. This chain links TRBV7-2 with TRBJ1-6; D is uncertain. The V and J ends lost 1 base and 6 bases respectively, with 10 bases between them. The germline V gene encodes CDR1 SGHTA and CDR2 FQGNSA. This CDR3 has 15 amino acids. CDR3 bases: TGTGCCAGCAGCTTAGGCCGCCTCGGTAATTCACCCCTCCACTTT. This gives the protein CASSLGRLGNSPLHF.